This T cell receptor beta chain was identified during a study of T cells in tuberculosis. Study-level findings and limits: Active tuberculosis TCR-alpha repertoires lay closer to GMM-specific TCRs than IGRA-negative controls, suggesting clonal expansion. Active tuberculosis cases were adults; controls were adolescents.

Turning to this clone: Antigen unknown.

TCRdb's copy holds only in-frame clones and misses some; the assay was immunoSEQ multiplex PCR. This table has roughly 40,000 clones, nearly 97% appearing once. The clonotype originates from a donor between 10 and 29 years old with latent tuberculosis or without tuberculosis infection. The sequenced material came from PBMCs.

The CDR3 is CASSPALQGSGNTIYF. CDR3 in DNA: TGTGCCAGCAGTCCGGCCCTGCAGGGATCTGGAAACACCATATATTTT. The rearrangement joins TRBV27 to TRBJ1-3; tentatively, D is TRBD1 (5 bases). Trimming shortened V by 5 bases and J by 1 base, and 15 bases separated the two germline ends. Per germline, CDR1 MNHEY and CDR2 SMNVEV (reference sequence). The CDR3 covers 16 residues.